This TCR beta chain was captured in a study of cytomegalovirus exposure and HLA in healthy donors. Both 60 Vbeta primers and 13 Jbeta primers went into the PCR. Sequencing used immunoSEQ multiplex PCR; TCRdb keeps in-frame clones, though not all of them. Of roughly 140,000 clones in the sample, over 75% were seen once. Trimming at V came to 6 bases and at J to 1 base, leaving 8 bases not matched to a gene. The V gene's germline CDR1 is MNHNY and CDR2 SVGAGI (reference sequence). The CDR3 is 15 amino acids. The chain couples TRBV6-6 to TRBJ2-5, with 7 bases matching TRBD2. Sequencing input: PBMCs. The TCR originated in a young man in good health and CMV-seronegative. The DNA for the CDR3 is TGTGCCAGCAGCTGGGGAGGGGTGGGCCAAGAGACCCAGTACTTC. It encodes CASSWGGVGQETQYF.